Detailed here is one T cell receptor (beta chain). This clone was counted once. Its antigen is still unknown. Within one base of it there is no much larger clone, and no base qualities were kept. Participants in the prospective study were enrolled through a virtual design, were aged 18 to 89 years, and lived in some 24 United States geographic areas. To assign participants to cohorts, the prospective study relied on clinical history that participants themselves reported in a screening survey and a study questionnaire. Each participant in the prospective study had whole blood, serum and a nasopharyngeal or oropharyngeal swab collected by mobile phlebotomists. Prospective study participants could optionally give additional blood draws and questionnaires over an approximately two-month period. Blood samples from the prospective study were shipped frozen or at room temperature prior to DNA extraction.

The immunoSEQ Assay, a bias-controlled multiplex PCR, was used to amplify TCRbeta CDR3 regions from genomic DNA. Regarding the original processing steps: The number of nucleated cells in each sample was estimated from the amplification of reference gene primers within the assay. To quantify the absolute abundance of each unique TCRbeta CDR3 rearrangement, sequence reads were collapsed and filtered. For each sample, productive Simpson clonality was calculated by taking the square root of Simpson's diversity index across productive rearrangements. TCRdb took over this immuneACCESS table, retaining in-frame rearrangements with V and J assigned. Such tables are incomplete; in checked studies, under half of the missing clones stem from an unresolved V gene, and the remainder is unexplained. V, J and clone size were drawn from that table, and D and trimming were deduced from the DNA. This sample lists about 270,000 clones; about nine tenths were detected once. The ten largest clones take up 4.1% of the sample.

This entry comes from a study of blood T cell repertoires in COVID-19 (dated by TCRdb to 2020 to 2021). A note on the overall study: The collaborator samples originated in the United States, Italy and Spain and spanned the acute and convalescent phases of COVID-19. The material from the prospective study consisted of cDNA or gDNA derived from T cells, B-cell-depleted T cells, or PBMCs. The dataset comprised deeply sampled blood TCRbeta repertoires from subjects exposed to, actively infected with, or recovered from COVID-19. A freely available public database, intended as a resource for researchers studying the immune response to SARS-CoV-2, is where the repertoires were released. Samples were obtained from the ongoing ImmuneRACE study (first 160 participants) and from over a thousand subjects provided by 6 global collaborators. A de-identified subject ID, COVID-19 status, age in years and sex were almost always included in the sample metadata. Where available, HLA class I and class II types were obtained from metadata supplied by the sample provider rather than from assay-based typing. Overall study outcomes, separate from this receptor: The quantity of clinical and demographic metadata differed by source and by participant and was supplied without curation.

CDR1 and CDR2 are read off the germline V gene as SGHTA and FQGTGA. V and J lose 5 bases and 3 bases, and a span of 14 bases separates them. Measured from the cysteine to the phenylalanine, the CDR3 is 15 residues long. This entry keeps only the CDR3 DNA: 45 bases, framed from base 1. This receptor was taken from a woman aged 30 to 39 with acute COVID-19. Recombination joined TRBV7-3 with TRBJ2-1; 6 matching bases give a weak D call of TRBD2. Source material: PBMCs or T cells enriched from blood (not recorded which). The CDR3 protein is CASSPTADYYNEQFF. Here is the DNA: TGTGCCAGCAGCCCTACAGCGGACTACTACAATGAGCAGTTCTTC.